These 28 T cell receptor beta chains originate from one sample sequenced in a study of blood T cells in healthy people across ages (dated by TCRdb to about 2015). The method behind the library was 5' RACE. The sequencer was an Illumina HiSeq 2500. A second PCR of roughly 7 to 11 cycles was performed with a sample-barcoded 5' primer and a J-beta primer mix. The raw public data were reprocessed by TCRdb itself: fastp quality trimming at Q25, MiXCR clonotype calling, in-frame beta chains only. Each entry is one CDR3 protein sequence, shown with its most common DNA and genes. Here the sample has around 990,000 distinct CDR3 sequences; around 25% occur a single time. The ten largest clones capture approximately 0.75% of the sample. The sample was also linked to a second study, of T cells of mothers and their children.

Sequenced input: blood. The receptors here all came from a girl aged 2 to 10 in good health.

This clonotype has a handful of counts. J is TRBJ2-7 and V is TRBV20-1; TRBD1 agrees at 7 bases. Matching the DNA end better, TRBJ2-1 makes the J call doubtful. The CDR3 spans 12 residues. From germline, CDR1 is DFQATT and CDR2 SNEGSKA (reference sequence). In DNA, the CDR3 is TGCAGTGCTAGAGAAGGGTGGACAGGGCAGTTCTTC. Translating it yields CSAREGWTGQFF.

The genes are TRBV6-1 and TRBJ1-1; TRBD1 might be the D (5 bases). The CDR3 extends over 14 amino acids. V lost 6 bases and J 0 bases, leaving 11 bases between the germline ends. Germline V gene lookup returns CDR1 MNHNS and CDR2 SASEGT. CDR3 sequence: CASRIQAVNTEAFF. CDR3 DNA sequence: TGTGCCAGCAGGATACAGGCGGTGAACACTGAAGCTTTCTTT.

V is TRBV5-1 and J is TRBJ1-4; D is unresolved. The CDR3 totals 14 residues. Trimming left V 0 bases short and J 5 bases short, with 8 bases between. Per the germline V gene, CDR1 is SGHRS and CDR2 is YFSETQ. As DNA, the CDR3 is TGCGCCAGCAGCTTGGGCTCCCTAAATGAAAAACTGTTTTTT. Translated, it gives CASSLGSLNEKLFF.

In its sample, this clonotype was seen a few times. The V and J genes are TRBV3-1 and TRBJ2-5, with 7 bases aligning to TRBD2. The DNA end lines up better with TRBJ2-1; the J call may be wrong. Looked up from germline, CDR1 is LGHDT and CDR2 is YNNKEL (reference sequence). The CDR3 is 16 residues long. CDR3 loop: CASSPLGVAGVNEQFF. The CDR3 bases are TGTGCCAGCAGCCCCCTCGGGGTAGCGGGTGTTAATGAGCAGTTCTTC.

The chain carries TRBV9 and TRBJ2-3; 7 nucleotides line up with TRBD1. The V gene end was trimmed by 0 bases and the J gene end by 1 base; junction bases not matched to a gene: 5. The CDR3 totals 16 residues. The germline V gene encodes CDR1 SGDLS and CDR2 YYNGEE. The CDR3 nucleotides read TGTGCCAGCAGCGTAGGTCGGGACAGAGGCACAGATACGCAGTATTTT. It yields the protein CASSVGRDRGTDTQYF.

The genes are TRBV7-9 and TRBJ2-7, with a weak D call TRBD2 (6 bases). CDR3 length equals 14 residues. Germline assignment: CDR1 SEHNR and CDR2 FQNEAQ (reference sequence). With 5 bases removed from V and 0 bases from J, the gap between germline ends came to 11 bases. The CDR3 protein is CASSAGLSSYEQYF. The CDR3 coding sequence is TGTGCCAGCAGCGCGGGACTCTCCTCCTACGAGCAGTACTTC.

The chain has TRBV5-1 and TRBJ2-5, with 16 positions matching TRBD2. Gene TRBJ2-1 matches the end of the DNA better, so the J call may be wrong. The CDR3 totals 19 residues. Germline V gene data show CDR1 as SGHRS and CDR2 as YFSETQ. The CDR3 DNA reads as TGCGCCAGCAGCTCGGGACTAGCGGGAGGGCCGAGGGGGTACGGTGAGCAGTTCTTC. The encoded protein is CASSSGLAGGPRGYGEQFF.

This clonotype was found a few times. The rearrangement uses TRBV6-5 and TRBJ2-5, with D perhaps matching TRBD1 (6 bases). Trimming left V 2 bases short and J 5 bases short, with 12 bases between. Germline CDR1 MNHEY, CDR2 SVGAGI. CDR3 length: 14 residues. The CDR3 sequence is CASSYGAGAETQYF. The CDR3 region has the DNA TGTGCCAGCAGTTACGGGGCAGGGGCCGAGACCCAGTACTTC.

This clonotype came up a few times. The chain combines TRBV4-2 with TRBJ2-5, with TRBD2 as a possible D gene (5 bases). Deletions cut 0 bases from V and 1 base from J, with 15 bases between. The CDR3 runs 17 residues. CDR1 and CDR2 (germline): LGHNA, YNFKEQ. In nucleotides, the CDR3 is TGTGCCAGCAGCCAAGAGGGTCCGGGAAGCGGCCAAGAGACCCAGTACTTC. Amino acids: CASSQEGPGSGQETQYF.

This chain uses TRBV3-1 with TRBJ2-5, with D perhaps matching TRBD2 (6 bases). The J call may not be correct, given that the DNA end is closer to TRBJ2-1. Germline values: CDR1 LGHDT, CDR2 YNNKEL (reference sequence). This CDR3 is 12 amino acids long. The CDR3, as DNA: TGTGCCAGCAGCAGACTAGACGGTGAGCAGTTCTTC. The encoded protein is CASSRLDGEQFF.

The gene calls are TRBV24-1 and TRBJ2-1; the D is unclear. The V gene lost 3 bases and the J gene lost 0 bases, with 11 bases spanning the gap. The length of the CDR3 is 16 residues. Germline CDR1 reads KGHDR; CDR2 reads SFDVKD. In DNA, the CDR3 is TGTGCCACCAGTGATGGTCGTGACAACTCCTACAATGAGCAGTTCTTC. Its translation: CATSDGRDNSYNEQFF.

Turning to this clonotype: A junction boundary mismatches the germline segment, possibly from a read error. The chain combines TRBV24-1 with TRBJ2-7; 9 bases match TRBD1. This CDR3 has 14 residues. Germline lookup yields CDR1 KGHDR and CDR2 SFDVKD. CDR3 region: CATSDLDRGDEQYF. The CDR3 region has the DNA TGTGCCACCAGTGATTTGGACAGGGGGGACGAGCAATACTTC.

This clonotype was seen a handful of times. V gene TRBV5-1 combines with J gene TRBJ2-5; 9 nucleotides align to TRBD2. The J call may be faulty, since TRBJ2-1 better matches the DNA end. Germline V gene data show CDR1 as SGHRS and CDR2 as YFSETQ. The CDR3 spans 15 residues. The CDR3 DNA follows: TGCGCCAGCAGCACCAGGCTAGCGGGGTACAATGAGCAGTTCTTC. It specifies CASSTRLAGYNEQFF.

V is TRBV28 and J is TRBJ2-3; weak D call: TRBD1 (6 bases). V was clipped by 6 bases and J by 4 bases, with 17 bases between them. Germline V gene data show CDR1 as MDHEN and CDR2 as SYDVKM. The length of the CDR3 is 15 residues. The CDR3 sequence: CASSPGHLSPDTQYF. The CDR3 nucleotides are TGTGCCAGCAGCCCGGGACACCTGAGTCCAGATACGCAGTATTTT.

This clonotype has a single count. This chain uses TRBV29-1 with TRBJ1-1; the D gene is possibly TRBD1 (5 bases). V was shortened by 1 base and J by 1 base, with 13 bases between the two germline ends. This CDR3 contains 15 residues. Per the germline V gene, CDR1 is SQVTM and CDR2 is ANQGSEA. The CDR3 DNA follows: TGCAGCGTTGAAGTCTTGGGACGGTCGAACACTGAAGCTTTCTTT. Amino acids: CSVEVLGRSNTEAFF.

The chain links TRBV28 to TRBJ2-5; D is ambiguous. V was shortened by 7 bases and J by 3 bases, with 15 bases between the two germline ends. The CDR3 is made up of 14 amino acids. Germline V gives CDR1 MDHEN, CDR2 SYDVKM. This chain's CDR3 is CASNRARGKETQYF. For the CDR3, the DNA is TGTGCCAGCAACCGGGCCAGAGGAAAAGAGACCCAGTACTTC.

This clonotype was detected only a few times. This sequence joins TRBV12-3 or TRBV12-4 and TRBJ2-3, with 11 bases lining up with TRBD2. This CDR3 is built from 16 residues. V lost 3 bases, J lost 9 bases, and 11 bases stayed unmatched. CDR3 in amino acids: CASSLKTSGDQLTQYF. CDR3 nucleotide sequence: TGTGCCAGCAGTTTGAAGACTAGCGGGGACCAGCTAACGCAGTATTTT.

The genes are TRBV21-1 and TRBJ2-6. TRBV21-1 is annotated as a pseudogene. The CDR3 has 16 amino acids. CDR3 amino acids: CNVSSVTRSGANVLTF. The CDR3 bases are TGTAACGTTTCTTCCGTTACCCGATCTGGGGCCAACGTCCTGACTTTC.

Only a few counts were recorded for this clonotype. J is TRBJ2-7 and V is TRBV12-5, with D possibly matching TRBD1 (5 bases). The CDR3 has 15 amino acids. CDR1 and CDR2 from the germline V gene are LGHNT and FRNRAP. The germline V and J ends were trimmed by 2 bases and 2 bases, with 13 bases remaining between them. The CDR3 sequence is CASGLRAGKAYEQYF. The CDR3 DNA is TGTGCTAGTGGTTTGAGGGCAGGGAAGGCCTACGAGCAGTACTTC. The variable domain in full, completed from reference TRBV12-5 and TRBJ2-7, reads DARVTQTPRHKVTEMGQEVTMRCQPILGHNTVFWYRQTMMQGLELLAYFRNRAPLDDSGMPKDRFSAEMPDATLATLKIQPSEPRDSAVYFCASGLRAGKAYEQYFGPGTRLTVT.

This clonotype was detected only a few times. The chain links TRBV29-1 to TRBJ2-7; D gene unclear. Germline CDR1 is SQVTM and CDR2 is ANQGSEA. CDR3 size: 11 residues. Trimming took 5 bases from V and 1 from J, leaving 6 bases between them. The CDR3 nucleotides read TGCAGCGTTCTCGAATCCTACGAGCAGTACTTC. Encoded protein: CSVLESYEQYF.

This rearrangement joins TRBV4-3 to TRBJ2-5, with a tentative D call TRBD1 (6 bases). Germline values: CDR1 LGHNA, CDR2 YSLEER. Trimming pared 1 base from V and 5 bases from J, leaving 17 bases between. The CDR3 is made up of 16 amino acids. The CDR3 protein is CASSQGQGTALETQYF. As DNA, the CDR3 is TGCGCCAGCAGCCAAGGCCAGGGGACCGCTCTTGAGACCCAGTACTTC.

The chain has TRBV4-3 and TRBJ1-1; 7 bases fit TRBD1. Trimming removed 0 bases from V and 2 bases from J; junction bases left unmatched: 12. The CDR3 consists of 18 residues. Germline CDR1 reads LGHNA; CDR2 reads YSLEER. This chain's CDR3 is CASSQEGGAGGGNTEAFF. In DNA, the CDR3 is TGCGCCAGCAGCCAAGAAGGGGGGGCAGGGGGAGGAAACACTGAAGCTTTCTTT.

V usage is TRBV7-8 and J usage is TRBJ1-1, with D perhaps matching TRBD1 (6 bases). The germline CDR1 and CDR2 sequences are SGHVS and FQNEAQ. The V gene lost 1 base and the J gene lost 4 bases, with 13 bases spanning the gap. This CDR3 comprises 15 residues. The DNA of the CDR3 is TGTGCCAGCAGCTTAGGCACAGGGCGGGCCACTGAAGCTTTCTTT. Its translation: CASSLGTGRATEAFF.

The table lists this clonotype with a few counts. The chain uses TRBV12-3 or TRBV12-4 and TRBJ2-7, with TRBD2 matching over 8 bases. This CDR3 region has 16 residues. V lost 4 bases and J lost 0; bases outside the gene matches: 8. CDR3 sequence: CASSSGSGSRSYEQYF. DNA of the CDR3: TGTGCCAGCAGTTCCGGGAGCGGGAGTCGCTCCTACGAGCAGTACTTC.

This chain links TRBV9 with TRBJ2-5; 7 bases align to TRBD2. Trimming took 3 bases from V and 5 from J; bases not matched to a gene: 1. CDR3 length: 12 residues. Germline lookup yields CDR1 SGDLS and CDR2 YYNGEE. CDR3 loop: CASSDGRETQYF. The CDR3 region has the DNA TGTGCCAGCAGCGACGGGAGGGAGACCCAGTACTTC.

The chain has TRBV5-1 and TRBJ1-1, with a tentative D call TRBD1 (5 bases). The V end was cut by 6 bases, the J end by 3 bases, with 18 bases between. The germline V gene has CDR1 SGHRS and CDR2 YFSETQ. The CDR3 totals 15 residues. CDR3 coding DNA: TGCGCCAGCAACTCTGGAGGGGTTTGGGACACTGAAGCTTTCTTT. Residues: CASNSGGVWDTEAFF.

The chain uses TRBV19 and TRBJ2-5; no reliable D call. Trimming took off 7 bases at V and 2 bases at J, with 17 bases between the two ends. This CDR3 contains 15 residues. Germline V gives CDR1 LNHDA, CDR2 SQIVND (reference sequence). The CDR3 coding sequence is TGTGCCAGTAAGGGTAGTGGGAATCGGCAAGAGACCCAGTACTTC. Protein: CASKGSGNRQETQYF.

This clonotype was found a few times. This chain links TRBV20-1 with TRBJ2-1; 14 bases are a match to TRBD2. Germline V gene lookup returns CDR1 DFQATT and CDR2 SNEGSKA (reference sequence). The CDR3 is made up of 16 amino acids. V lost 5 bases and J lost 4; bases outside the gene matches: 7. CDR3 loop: CSAQGTSGSVYNEQFF. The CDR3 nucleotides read TGCAGTGCTCAAGGGACTAGCGGGAGTGTTTACAATGAGCAGTTCTTC.